The entry that follows covers one T cell receptor (beta chain) sequence. Per the original data handling: Researchers report that nucleated cell counts were estimated from reference gene primer amplification. Method: immunoSEQ multiplex PCR; TCRdb's copy keeps in-frame clones and lacks some. V and J calls and clone size follow that table, whereas D and trimming were derived from the DNA. The sample shows roughly 310,000 clones, roughly 90% of them seen only once. This entry belongs to a study of blood T cell repertoires in COVID-19. Study as a whole: COVID-19 samples from acute and convalescent phases originated in the United States, Italy and Spain. T cells, B-cell-depleted T cells, or PBMCs supplied cDNA or gDNA.

This CDR3 spans 11 amino acids. Germline V gives CDR1 DFQATT, CDR2 SNEGSKA (reference sequence). V was shortened by 6 bases and J by 0 bases, with 5 bases between the two germline ends. This rearrangement joins TRBV20-1 to TRBJ1-1; D is uncertain. The sequence was obtained from a woman aged 45 to 65 with active or convalescent COVID-19. Sequences were obtained from peripheral blood. CDR3 sequence: CSAAMNTEAFF. CDR3 bases: TGCAGTGCCGCGATGAACACTGAAGCTTTCTTT.